The clone carrying this T cell receptor (beta chain) has a handful of counts. Its antigen is as yet unknown. Trimming cost V 8 bases and J 0 bases, with 10 bases left between them. This CDR3 is 14 amino acids long. Per germline, CDR1 MGHRA and CDR2 YSYEKL. This entry is derived from a study of response to subunit inactivated influenza vaccine. General study results and limits: After each seasonal influenza vaccination, few new T cells are recruited, the authors suggested.

TCRdb passed the RT-PCR reads through MiXCR, listing each CDR3 protein once. The repertoire holds 500,000 to 600,000 distinct CDR3 sequences, approximately 14% seen once, with 11% in the top ten. The TCR comes from a man aged 45-65 years who received an inactivated influenza vaccine. The sample consisted of PBMCs from blood, taken 11 to 12 days after vaccination. The chain is built from TRBV4-1 and TRBJ2-2, with D tentatively TRBD1 (5 bases). The CDR3 sequence is CASGAEPNTGELFF. CDR3 nucleotide sequence: TGCGCCAGCGGGGCGGAGCCGAACACCGGGGAGCTGTTTTTT.